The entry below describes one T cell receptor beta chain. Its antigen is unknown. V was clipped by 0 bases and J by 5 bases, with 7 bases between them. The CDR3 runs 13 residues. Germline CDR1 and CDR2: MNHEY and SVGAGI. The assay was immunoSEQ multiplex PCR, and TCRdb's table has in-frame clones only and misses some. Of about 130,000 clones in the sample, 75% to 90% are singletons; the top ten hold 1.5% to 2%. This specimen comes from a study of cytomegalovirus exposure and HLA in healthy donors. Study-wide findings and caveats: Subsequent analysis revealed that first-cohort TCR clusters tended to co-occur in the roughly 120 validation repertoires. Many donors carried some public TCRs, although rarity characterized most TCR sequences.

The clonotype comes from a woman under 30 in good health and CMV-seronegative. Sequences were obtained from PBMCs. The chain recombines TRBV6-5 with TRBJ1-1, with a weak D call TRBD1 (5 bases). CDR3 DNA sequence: TGTGCCAGCAGTTACTCGCAGGGAACTGAAGCTTTCTTT. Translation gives CASSYSQGTEAFF.